This TCR beta chain was found in a study of T cell responses to AZD1222 COVID-19 vaccine. Generated by immunoSEQ multiplex PCR, the TCRdb table keeps only in-frame clones and is missing some. Here the sample spans approximately 200,000 clones, approximately 89% being singletons. Study-level findings and limits: Sampling captured repertoires only after the peak T cell response. Of the AZD1222 recipients, only five to seven were seropositive at baseline. Unmutated variant regions are reportedly the target of nearly half of TCRs that are spike-specific.

Note on this clone: The antigen remains undetermined.

From germline, CDR1 is SGHAT and CDR2 FQNNGV. The ends lost 4 bases at V and 0 bases at J; junction bases unmatched: 4. CDR3 length equals 16 residues. The sequenced sample was peripheral blood, obtained 28 days after the second AZD1222 dose. The gene calls are TRBV11-2 and TRBJ1-3; 9 bases line up with TRBD1. This receptor was obtained from an adult who received the AZD1222 COVID-19 vaccine. CDR3 in DNA: TGTGCCAGCAGCTCCGGACAGGGGAACTCTGGAAACACCATATATTTT. Amino acid sequence: CASSSGQGNSGNTIYF.